The clone carrying this TCR beta chain was seen only a few times. Its antigen is as yet unknown. Sampling of blood occurred at baseline, cycle 4 day 1, and cycle 7 day 1. Clones were sequenced by immunoSEQ multiplex PCR, and TCRdb holds only the in-frame ones, with some missing. The sample has about 80,000 clones; approximately 84% are singletons. The record originates from a study of OX40 agonist ivuxolimab in advanced cancers. Findings and limits, study-wide: The authors also found low normalized T-cell clonal expansion in some nonresponders.

Germline assignment: CDR1 SGHRS and CDR2 YFSETQ. J gave up 2 bases and V 0 bases, and 5 bases lay outside the gene matches. This CDR3 spans 16 amino acids. The TCR was taken from an adult with an advanced solid tumor such as melanoma, head and neck, liver or kidney cancer. V gene TRBV5-1 combines with J gene TRBJ2-3, with 8 bases fitting TRBD2. The source material was CD4+ or CD8+ T cells sorted from blood, sampled in a trial of the OX40 agonist ivuxolimab. In DNA form, the CDR3 reads TGCGCCAGCAGCTTGGTTGGCGGGGGGATCACAGATACGCAGTATTTT. This gives the protein CASSLVGGGITDTQYF. Full variable domain (remainder filled in from reference TRBV5-1 and TRBJ2-3): KAGVTQTPRYLIKTRGQQVTLSCSPISGHRSVSWYQQTPGQGLQFLFEYFSETQRNKGNFPGRFSGRQFSNSRSEMNVSTLELGDSALYLCASSLVGGGITDTQYFGPGTRLTVL.